This T cell receptor beta chain stems from a study of beta chain features in type 1 diabetes. On the study more broadly: All of the samples together had 85 million to 140 million sorted cells examined.

Cell sorting via CD45RO/CCR7/CD25/CD127/CD95/CD27 was performed to obtain CD4+ naive, central memory, regulatory and stem cell-like memory cells. The whole isolated RNA underwent reverse transcription, so sequencing captured expressed TCRB transcripts. Each sample of naive, central memory or regulatory T cells had, on average, around 3.3 million reads. Profiled with immunoSEQ multiplex PCR; TCRdb holds only in-frame clones, not every one. Among some 45,000 clones, 65% to 70% were seen once, and the ten largest hold roughly 2.1%. Study outcomes and limitations: For Type 1 diabetes patients, all four CD4+ subsets carried TCRB CDR3s that were moderately but significantly shorter.

Notes on this clone: Its target is unknown.

The trim removed 3 bases at V and 3 bases at J, leaving 3 bases unmatched. CDR1 and CDR2 from the germline V gene are SGHNT and YYREEE (reference sequence). CDR3 size: 14 residues. Sequencing was carried out using Tregs from blood. The J gene is TRBJ2-1, the V gene TRBV5-4, with 7 nucleotides matching TRBD2. The clonotype comes from a woman under 30 with type 1 diabetes. The CDR3 DNA reads as TGTGCCAGCAGCTCCGGACTAGTCTACAATGAGCAGTTCTTC. It yields the protein CASSSGLVYNEQFF. The variable domain in full, with the rest retrieved from reference TRBV5-4 and TRBJ2-1, is ETGVTQSPTHLIKTRGQQVTLRCSSQSGHNTVSWYQQALGQGPQFIFQYYREEENGRGNFPPRFSGLQFPNYSSELNVNALELDDSALYLCASSSGLVYNEQFFGPGTRLTVL.